A single sample gave rise to the 18 T cell receptor beta chains below, sequenced in a study of shared clonotypes between healthy human individuals. Terminally differentiated effector memory CD45RA+ cells were excluded from the naive CD8 cells, which were CD45RO-negative and positively selected for CCR7. TCRdb's table, derived via immunoSEQ multiplex PCR, lists solely in-frame clones and lacks some. This table has about 2.1 million clones, more than 85% appearing once. What was sequenced was naive CD8+ T cells from PBMCs. Every receptor here comes from a man aged 18 to 29 in good health. Some clones in this sample may be carry-over from other donors' samples.

The chain recombines TRBV5-3 with TRBJ2-7; TRBD2 matches at 15 bases. TRBV5-3 is designated an ORF whose function remains uncertain. This CDR3 has 16 amino acids. V dropped 0 bases and J dropped 5; count of bases not matched to a gene: 3. CDR3 sequence: CARSLAGTSGRHEQYF. The CDR3, as DNA: TGTGCCAGAAGCTTGGCCGGGACTAGCGGGAGGCACGAGCAGTACTTC.

The CDR3, as DNA: TGCGCCAGCAGCTTGGGGCCGCTCAACGAGCAGTACTTC. Its translation: CASSLGPLNEQYF. The genes are TRBV5-1 and TRBJ2-7, with D hard to call. The CDR3 has 13 amino acids. Trimming removed 0 bases from V and 5 bases from J, with 9 bases in between. The germline V gene encodes CDR1 SGHRS and CDR2 YFSETQ. Looking up the rest from reference TRBV5-1 and TRBJ2-7 gives the full variable domain: KAGVTQTPRYLIKTRGQQVTLSCSPISGHRSVSWYQQTPGQGLQFLFEYFSETQRNKGNFPGRFSGRQFSNSRSEMNVSTLELGDSALYLCASSLGPLNEQYFGPGTRLTVT.

Written as DNA, the CDR3 is TGTGCCAGCAGCTTAGTTCCCGGTGCGGACATCTCCTACGAGCAGTACTTC. Residues: CASSLVPGADISYEQYF. The V call is TRBV11-2, the J call TRBJ2-7, with TRBD1 as a possible D gene (5 bases). The germline V and J ends were trimmed by 1 base and 0 bases, with 16 bases remaining between them. The CDR3 runs 17 residues. Germline V gene sequence: CDR1 SGHAT, CDR2 FQNNGV. Full variable domain (rest looked up from reference TRBV11-2 and TRBJ2-7): EAGVAQSPRYKIIEKRQSVAFWCNPISGHATLYWYQQILGQGPKLLIQFQNNGVVDDSQLPKDRFSAERLKGVDSTLKIQPAKLEDSAVYLCASSLVPGADISYEQYFGPGTRLTVT.

The table lists this clone with a count of one. This same CDR3 is encoded by further DNA sequences in the sample. The chain carries TRBV27 and TRBJ2-7; D gene uncertain. V lost 9 bases to trimming and J lost 2 bases, with 14 bases between them. This CDR3 region has 13 residues. The germline V gene encodes CDR1 MNHEY and CDR2 SMNVEV (reference sequence). The CDR3 loop reads CASGLGRTYEQYF. Here the CDR3 DNA reads TGTGCCAGTGGGCTGGGTCGGACCTACGAGCAGTACTTC.

As DNA, the CDR3 is TGTGCCAGCAGCTTGATTCTTCGGGTGGAGCAGTTCTTC. Its translation is CASSLILRVEQFF. The V gene is TRBV5-6, the J gene TRBJ2-1; D is ambiguous. V lost 1 base and J 10 bases, leaving 12 bases between the germline ends. This CDR3 has 13 residues. The germline gives CDR1 SGHDT, CDR2 YYEEEE.

V and J are TRBV6-4 and TRBJ2-5; TRBD1 matches at 10 bases. Germline V lookup: CDR1 MRHNA, CDR2 SNTAGT. CDR3 size: 16 residues. Trimming at V came to 7 bases and at J to 1 base, leaving 9 bases not matched to a gene. CDR3 bases: TGTGCCAGCACTCTCCGGGACAGGGGAGTCCAAGAGACCCAGTACTTC. Translation: CASTLRDRGVQETQYF.

V and J are TRBV28 and TRBJ1-5, with 7 bases matching TRBD1. The CDR3 is made up of 14 amino acids. V trimming: 7 bases; J trimming: 1 base; junction bases outside the gene matches: 4. Germline CDR1 and CDR2: MDHEN and SYDVKM. This CDR3 reads CASNPQGSNQPQHF. Written as DNA, the CDR3 is TGTGCCAGCAACCCACAGGGGAGCAATCAGCCCCAGCATTTT.

The chain combines TRBV27 with TRBJ2-1, with 7 bases identical to TRBD2. The CDR3 sequence is 15 residues long. Germline values: CDR1 MNHEY, CDR2 SMNVEV (reference sequence). After removal of 2 bases from V and 7 bases from J, the junction contained 8 bases not matched to a gene. CDR3: CASSLALAEINEQFF. CDR3 DNA: TGTGCCAGCAGTTTAGCTCTAGCGGAGATAAATGAGCAGTTCTTC.

This sequence joins TRBV6-5 and TRBJ2-7; D unclear. CDR3 length: 14 residues. V lost 6 bases and J 5 bases, leaving 17 bases between the germline ends. The germline V gene encodes CDR1 MNHEY and CDR2 SVGAGI. As DNA, the CDR3 is TGTGCCAGCAGCCTGGGCCGTGGCACCCACGAGCAGTACTTC. It is translated as CASSLGRGTHEQYF.

For this clone: Within the sample, other DNA sequences also encode this same CDR3. In nucleotides, the CDR3 is TGTGCCAGCAGTTTTTCCTCTTCCTACGAGCAGTACTTC. Protein sequence: CASSFSSSYEQYF. The V gene is TRBV27, the J gene TRBJ2-7, with D hard to call. Trimming stripped 3 bases from V and 1 base from J, with 7 bases between. The CDR3 is 13 residues long. Germline lookup yields CDR1 MNHEY and CDR2 SMNVEV (reference sequence).

In this sample, this clone turned up once. Other nucleotide sequences from this sample produce the same CDR3. The CDR3: CASSYLENTEAFF. The CDR3 coding sequence is TGTGCCAGCAGTTACTTGGAAAACACTGAAGCTTTCTTT. The genes are TRBV6-5 and TRBJ1-1, with D unresolved. CDR1 is MNHEY and CDR2 is SVGAGI in the germline V gene. V gave up 1 base and J gave up 2 bases, with 5 bases separating them. The CDR3 is 13 amino acids.

V and J are TRBV19 and TRBJ1-1; a weak D match, TRBD1 (6 bases). V shed 8 bases and J shed 8 bases, with 18 bases lying between them. Per germline, CDR1 LNHDA and CDR2 SQIVND (reference sequence). The CDR3 sequence is 13 residues long. This chain's CDR3 is CASAPEGGGEAFF. In nucleotides, the CDR3 is TGTGCCAGTGCCCCGGAAGGGGGAGGAGAAGCTTTCTTT.

The V call is TRBV9, the J call TRBJ1-5; D not resolved. Per the germline V gene, CDR1 is SGDLS and CDR2 is YYNGEE. This CDR3 is 15 amino acids long. The germline V and J ends were trimmed by 3 bases and 5 bases, with 15 bases remaining between them. The CDR3 region has the DNA TGTGCCAGCAGCGCGGCCCCGCAGAGGGATCAGCCCCAGCATTTT. It encodes CASSAAPQRDQPQHF.

The chain combines TRBV14 with TRBJ2-7; 9 bases align to TRBD1. The ends lost 4 bases at V and 2 bases at J; junction bases unmatched: 12. This CDR3 has 17 residues. CDR1 and CDR2 (germline): SGHDN, FVKESK. CDR3 coding DNA: TGTGCCAGCAGCCCCGGGACAGGGTATGTGTTAACCTACGAGCAGTACTTC. Amino acid sequence: CASSPGTGYVLTYEQYF.

This clone has only one observation. The chain is built from TRBV9 and TRBJ2-7, with 7 bases matching TRBD1. V trimming: 4 bases; J trimming: 2 bases; junction bases outside the gene matches: 6. This CDR3 comprises 14 residues. CDR1 and CDR2 from the germline V gene are SGDLS and YYNGEE. The CDR3, as DNA: TGTGCCAGCAGCTCCGGGGACAGCGCCTACGAGCAGTACTTC. Encoded protein: CASSSGDSAYEQYF. The full variable domain, completed using reference TRBV9 and TRBJ2-7, is DSGVTQTPKHLITATGQRVTLRCSPRSGDLSVYWYQQSLDQGLQFLIQYYNGEERAKGNILERFSAQQFPDLHSELNLSSLELGDSALYFCASSSGDSAYEQYFGPGTRLTVT.

This chain connects TRBV6-5 to TRBJ2-1; possible D gene TRBD1, 5 bases. The germline V gene encodes CDR1 MNHEY and CDR2 SVGAGI. The CDR3 loop spans 15 amino acids. Trimming left V 2 bases short and J 10 bases short, with 18 bases between. The CDR3 coding sequence is TGTGCCAGCAGTTACAGTCAGGGCCTTGTCGGGGAGCAGTTCTTC. This gives the protein CASSYSQGLVGEQFF.

The rearrangement uses TRBV28 and TRBJ2-7; D not resolved. The V end was cut by 3 bases, the J end by 0 bases, with 9 bases between. CDR3 size: 14 residues. CDR1 MDHEN and CDR2 SYDVKM come from the germline V gene. DNA of the CDR3: TGTGCCAGCAGTTTGCCCTCCGTCTCCTACGAGCAGTACTTC. It yields the protein CASSLPSVSYEQYF.

As concerns this clone: Additional DNA sequences in this sample encode the identical CDR3. This sequence joins TRBV28 and TRBJ2-7; D remains unclear. Germline values: CDR1 MDHEN, CDR2 SYDVKM. The CDR3 runs to 13 residues. The germline V and J ends were trimmed by 6 bases and 2 bases, with 11 bases remaining between them. CDR3 sequence: CASSLGAPYEQYF. The CDR3 DNA follows: TGTGCCAGCAGCCTTGGCGCCCCCTACGAGCAGTACTTC.